The present TCR beta chain was sequenced within a study of cytomegalovirus exposure and HLA in healthy donors. Study as a whole: The same platform as the roughly 630 first-cohort repertoires was used for the 130 or so validation repertoires, a later analysis reported.

This CDR3 comprises 14 residues. Germline V CDR1 and CDR2: SQVTM, ANQGSEA. V lost 3 bases, J lost 0 bases, and 2 bases stayed unmatched. The study's findings and limits: Published work reported that the classifier diagnosed cytomegalovirus status with high specificity and sensitivity. One later analysis, an examination of the 120 validation repertoires, found that first-cohort TCR clusters tended to co-occur in them.

The assay was immunoSEQ multiplex PCR, and TCRdb's table has in-frame clones only and misses some. The sample has 130,000 to 150,000 clones, about 90% seen once. On this clone: What it binds is unknown.

The genes are TRBV29-1 and TRBJ1-1; 9 nucleotides agree with TRBD1. Sequences were obtained from PBMCs. The sequence derives from a young woman in good health and CMV-seropositive. Here the CDR3 DNA reads TGCAGCGTTGATAGGACAGGGGTGAACACTGAAGCTTTCTTT. Translating it yields CSVDRTGVNTEAFF.